This T cell receptor beta chain was documented in a study of memory CD4+ T cells and cytomegalovirus serostatus. Study-wide background: Healthy Belgian adult donors included roughly nine CMV-positive and 24 CMV-negative people. Study-wide results and caveats: Repertoires predicted CMV serostatus with median bootstrapped AUC of 0.95. Suggested: most of the CMV-linked TCR signature lies in CD4+ memory cells.

Single viable CD3+CD4+CD8-CD45RO+ cells were sorted as the memory CD4+ T cells. The assay was immunoSEQ multiplex PCR, and TCRdb's table has in-frame clones only and misses some. The sample lists over 65,000 clones, around 80% occurring once. Trimming took 1 base from V and 10 from J, leaving 14 bases between them. The CDR3 runs to 15 residues. Looked up from germline, CDR1 is SGHTA and CDR2 is FQGNSA. Regarding this clone: Its cognate antigen is unknown.

The rearrangement uses TRBV7-2 and TRBJ1-6; D gene unclear. Sequencing input: memory CD4+ T cells from blood. This clonotype was obtained from an adult in good health and CMV-seronegative. As DNA, the CDR3 is TGTGCCAGCAGCTTAGATCCGGGAATGAGGTCACCCCTCCACTTT. This sequence encodes CASSLDPGMRSPLHF.